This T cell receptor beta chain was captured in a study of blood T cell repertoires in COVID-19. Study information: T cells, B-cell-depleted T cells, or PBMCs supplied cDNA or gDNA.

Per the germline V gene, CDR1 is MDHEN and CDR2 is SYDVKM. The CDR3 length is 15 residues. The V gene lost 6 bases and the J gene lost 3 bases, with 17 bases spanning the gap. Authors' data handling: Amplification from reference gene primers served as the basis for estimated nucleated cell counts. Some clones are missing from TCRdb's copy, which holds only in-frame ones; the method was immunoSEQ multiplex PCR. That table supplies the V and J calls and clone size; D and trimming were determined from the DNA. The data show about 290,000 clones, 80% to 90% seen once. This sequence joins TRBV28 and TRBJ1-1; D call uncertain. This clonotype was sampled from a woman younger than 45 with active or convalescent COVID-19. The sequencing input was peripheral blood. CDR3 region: CASRSVNSKHTEAFF. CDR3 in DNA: TGTGCCAGCAGATCCGTTAATTCAAAGCACACTGAAGCTTTCTTT.